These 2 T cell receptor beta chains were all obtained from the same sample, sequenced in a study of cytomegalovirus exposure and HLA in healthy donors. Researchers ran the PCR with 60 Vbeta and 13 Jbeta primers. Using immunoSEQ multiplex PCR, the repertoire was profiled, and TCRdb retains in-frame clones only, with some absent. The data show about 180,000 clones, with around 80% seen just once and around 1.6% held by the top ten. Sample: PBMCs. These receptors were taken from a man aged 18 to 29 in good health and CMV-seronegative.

CDR3 residues: CASSTPGQGAGQPQHF. As DNA, the CDR3 is TGTGCCAGCAGCACGCCGGGACAGGGGGCCGGTCAGCCCCAGCATTTT. J is TRBJ1-5 and V is TRBV28; 12 bases match TRBD1. CDR1 is MDHEN, CDR2 SYDVKM, per germline. The CDR3 consists of 16 residues. The V gene end was trimmed by 6 bases and the J gene end by 6 bases; junction bases not matched to a gene: 9.

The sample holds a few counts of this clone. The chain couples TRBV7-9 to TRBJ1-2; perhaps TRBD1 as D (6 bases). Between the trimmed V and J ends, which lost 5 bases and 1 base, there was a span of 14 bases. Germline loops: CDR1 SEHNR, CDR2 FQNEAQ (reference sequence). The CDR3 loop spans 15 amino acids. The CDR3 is CASSTGGQINYGYTF. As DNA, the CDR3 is TGTGCCAGCAGCACGGGGGGGCAGATTAACTATGGCTACACCTTC.